This T cell receptor (beta chain) was obtained from a study of blood T cell repertoires in COVID-19. Study-wide background: Samples representing acute and convalescent COVID-19 were sourced from the United States, Italy and Spain. T cells, B-cell-depleted T cells, or PBMCs supplied cDNA or gDNA.

Original data processing: Estimation of nucleated cell counts relied on the amplification of reference gene primers. Measured with immunoSEQ multiplex PCR; TCRdb has only the in-frame clones, and not every one. V and J calls and clone size are as listed in that table; D and trimming were resolved from the DNA. The data contain about 74,000 clones, approximately 84% of them singletons. The V end lost 5 bases, the J end lost 2 bases, and 16 bases lay between the germline ends. This CDR3 is 15 amino acids long. Germline V gene data show CDR1 as MNHEY and CDR2 as SVGEGT. The J gene is TRBJ2-7, the V gene TRBV6-2 or TRBV6-3, with D possibly being TRBD1 (7 bases). The specimen was peripheral blood. The sequence came from a man between 65 and 85 years old with acute or convalescent COVID-19. This CDR3 reads CASSPLTGTAYEQYF. CDR3 nucleotide sequence: TGTGCCAGCAGTCCCCTGACAGGGACTGCCTACGAGCAGTACTTC.